This TCR beta chain stems from a study of blood T cell repertoires in COVID-19. Overall study context: COVID-19 samples from acute and convalescent phases originated in the United States, Italy and Spain.

The J segment lost 8 bases and the V segment lost 4 bases, leaving 5 bases of the junction unmatched. Germline loops: CDR1 SGHVS, CDR2 FNYEAQ. There are 14 residues in the CDR3. The protocol was immunoSEQ multiplex PCR, while the TCRdb copy is restricted to in-frame clones and leaves out a portion. This table holds 65,000 to 95,000 clones, about 78% found once. The rearrangement uses TRBV7-6 and TRBJ2-6, with TRBD1 identical over 7 bases. Source material: peripheral blood. The TCR was taken from a human donor in a cohort sampled during active COVID-19. CDR3 nucleotides: TGTGCCAGCAGCTGGATACAGGGGTCCAACGTCCTGACTTTC. Translating it yields CASSWIQGSNVLTF.